What follows describes a single T cell receptor beta chain. This clone was counted between two and nine times. Its antigen has not been determined. No base quality information exists; no much larger clone differs at one position. The record originates from a study of blood T cell repertoires in COVID-19 (dated by TCRdb to the early 2020s). Describing the broader study: Samples covering the acute and convalescent phases of COVID-19 were provided by collaborators in the United States, Italy and Spain. The repertoires were released in a freely available public database intended as a resource for research on the immune response to SARS-CoV-2. The prospective study material was composed of cDNA or gDNA derived from T cells, B-cell-depleted T cells, or PBMCs. The dataset comprised deeply sampled blood TCRbeta repertoires from subjects exposed to, actively infected with, or recovered from COVID-19. The samples were drawn from the first 160 participants of the ongoing ImmuneRACE study and from 1,254 subjects provided by 6 global collaborators. Sample metadata almost always included a de-identified subject ID, COVID-19 status, age in years and sex. Where available, HLA class I and class II types were taken from metadata supplied by the sample provider and were not determined by assay-based typing. Results and caveats for the whole study, not just this receptor: Clinical and demographic metadata were provided uncurated, with the amount varying by source and participant.

Samples from volunteer blood donors who had recovered from COVID-19 were contributed by a second Seattle source. Whole blood was collected in K2EDTA tubes by collaborating institutions according to the institutions' own protocols. For TCRbeta analysis, collaborator samples were shipped as frozen whole blood, as isolated PBMCs, or as DNA extracted from either sample type. The germline V gene specifies KGHDR as CDR1 and SFDVKD as CDR2. Trimming takes 0 bases off V and 3 bases off J; junction bases not matched to a gene: 10. From cysteine to phenylalanine, the CDR3 is 18 amino acids long. Here the CDR3 DNA is all that survives: 54 bases in frame from base 1. TCRbeta CDR3 regions were amplified from genomic DNA using the immunoSEQ Assay, a bias-controlled multiplex PCR. The published analysis was carried out like this. The number of nucleated cells in each sample was estimated by amplification of reference gene primers within the assay. To quantify the absolute abundance of each unique TCRbeta CDR3 rearrangement, sequence reads were collapsed and filtered. For each sample, productive Simpson clonality was calculated as the square root of Simpson's diversity index across productive rearrangements. The immuneACCESS repertoire file appears here via TCRdb, limited to in-frame rearrangements. These files lack a portion of the clones; in checked studies, under half of the deficit traces to unresolved V genes, and the cause of the others is not known. V, J and clone size are taken as reported in that table, and D and trimming were inferred from the DNA itself. The sample table holds some 130,000 clones, of which 60% to 80% were seen once. The leading ten clones occupy approximately 9.9% of the sample.

The sequence is built from TRBV24-1 and TRBJ2-1, and TRBD1 matches 7 of the central bases. This receptor was taken from a man aged 55 to 70 who had recovered from COVID-19. Sequenced input: peripheral blood. The DNA sequence reads TGTGCCACCAGTGATTTGAAGGGGGACAGAGCAGTCTACAATGAGCAGTTCTTC. It specifies CATSDLKGDRAVYNEQFF.